Listed here are 17 T cell receptor beta chains from one sample, sequenced in a study of blood T cells in healthy people across ages. Sample-barcoded 5' priming and a J-beta primer mix drove a second PCR of about 6 to 12 cycles. Via MiXCR, TCRdb re-called the 5' RACE reads, giving one row per CDR3 protein. The sample gives hundreds of thousands of distinct CDR3 sequences, under 50% of which show up once; 13% is in the top ten. Material for sequencing was blood. These receptors originate from a man aged 25-45 years in good health.

This clonotype appeared a few times. The chain employs TRBV28 and TRBJ2-7, with D perhaps TRBD2 (5 bases). Germline loops: CDR1 MDHEN, CDR2 SYDVKM. The V and J ends lost 3 bases and 2 bases respectively, with 14 bases between them. The length of the CDR3 is 15 residues. The CDR3 region has the DNA TGTGCCAGCAGTTTTTTTACTAGGGCTACCTACGAGCAGTACTTC. Protein sequence: CASSFFTRATYEQYF.

This clonotype appeared a single time. This chain connects TRBV10-3 to TRBJ2-1; D may be TRBD1 (5 bases). Trimming removed 0 bases at V and 6 bases at J, with 15 bases between. Germline CDR1 ENHRY, CDR2 SYGVKD. The CDR3 extends over 16 amino acids. The CDR3 DNA sequence: TGTGCCATCAGTGAGTCGACGGCAGGGATACCCAATGAGCAGTTCTTC. This sequence encodes CAISESTAGIPNEQFF.

This clonotype showed up just a few times. The chain carries TRBV12-3 or TRBV12-4 and TRBJ2-1; 8 positions match TRBD1. This CDR3 region has 14 residues. V shed 2 bases, J shed 6 bases, and the junction held 3 bases outside the gene matches. CDR3 bases: TGTGCCAGCAGTTTATCCGACAGGGGCAATGAGCAGTTCTTC. Translation: CASSLSDRGNEQFF.

The J gene is TRBJ2-7, the V gene TRBV3-1, with a weak D call TRBD2 (7 bases). Germline CDR1 and CDR2: LGHDT and YNNKEL (reference sequence). The CDR3 consists of 15 residues. V gave up 4 bases and J gave up 7 bases, with 20 bases separating them. The CDR3 nucleotides read TGTGCCAGCAGCCGGGGCGGGGGCATCTACAAGGAGCAGTACTTC. Protein sequence: CASSRGGGIYKEQYF.

The chain recombines TRBV13 with TRBJ1-4, with TRBD1 identical over 11 bases. Germline lookup yields CDR1 PRHDT and CDR2 FYEKMQ (reference sequence). J lost 4 bases, V lost 5 bases, and 6 bases had no gene match. CDR3 length equals 16 residues. This CDR3 is CASSDYGTGGNEKLFF. The CDR3 DNA follows: TGTGCCAGCAGCGACTACGGGACAGGGGGTAATGAAAAACTGTTTTTT.

This chain joins TRBV6-1 and TRBJ1-5, with D possibly being TRBD1 (6 bases). V was shortened by 6 bases and J by 3 bases, with 18 bases between the two germline ends. CDR3 length equals 16 residues. Germline V gene sequence: CDR1 MNHNS, CDR2 SASEGT. The DNA for the CDR3 is TGTGCCAGCAGAGATTTGACAGGTGATTTCAATCAGCCCCAGCATTTT. Translated, it gives CASRDLTGDFNQPQHF.

DNA of the CDR3: TGTGCCAGCTCACCAGAAGAGGCTCGAAGGCTGTTTTTT. Protein sequence: CASSPEEARRLFF. The V gene is TRBV18, the J gene TRBJ1-4; D gene uncertain. Germline V gene sequence: CDR1 KGHSH, CDR2 LQKENI. V lost 2 bases and J 14 bases, leaving 15 bases between the germline ends. CDR3 length: 13 amino acids.

This clonotype came up a few times. The chain carries TRBV5-1 and TRBJ2-7; maybe TRBD1 (5 bases). V was shortened by 7 bases and J by 3 bases, with 8 bases between the two germline ends. Germline CDR1 is SGHRS and CDR2 is YFSETQ. CDR3 length equals 11 residues. CDR3 loop: CASQTGYEQYF. The CDR3 coding sequence is TGCGCCAGCCAAACAGGCTACGAGCAGTACTTC.

This clonotype came up a few times. CDR3 in DNA: TGTGCCAGCAGCTCTGACAGCCGGCAAGAGACCCAGTACTTC. Translated: CASSSDSRQETQYF. The chain carries TRBV3-1 and TRBJ2-5; D is possibly TRBD1 (5 bases). CDR3 length equals 14 residues. The V end lost 5 bases, the J end lost 2 bases, and 12 bases lay between the germline ends. Germline CDR1 is LGHDT and CDR2 is YNNKEL (reference sequence).

This clonotype showed up just a few times. A much larger clone differs from this one at a single base, so this may be a read error. The genes are TRBV3-1 and TRBJ1-6, with D possibly TRBD1 on 6 matching bases. Germline assignment: CDR1 LGHDT and CDR2 YNNKEL (reference sequence). The CDR3 length is 14 residues. Here the CDR3 reads CASSPNTGLSPPHF. CDR3 nucleotide sequence: TGTGCCAGCAGCCCTAACACAGGGTTATCACCCCCCCACTTT.

Of note for this clonotype: The junction shows a germline mismatch at one end, possibly a read error. V and J are TRBV4-1 and TRBJ2-7; maybe TRBD1 (7 bases). This CDR3 has 15 amino acids. The germline gives CDR1 MGHRA, CDR2 YSYEKL. The CDR3 DNA is TGCACCAGCAGCCAAGTTCCAGGGGGGCCCTACGAGCAGTACTTC. Translated, it gives CTSSQVPGGPYEQYF.

This clonotype was counted between two and nine times. The chain recombines TRBV6-5 with TRBJ2-5; D not resolved. The J call may be incorrect, as the DNA end agrees better with TRBJ2-7. Looked up from germline, CDR1 is MNHEY and CDR2 is SVGAGI. CDR3 length: 15 residues. CDR3 in DNA: TGTGCCAGCAGTCCCCGACCTAGAGGATTCCACGAGCAGTACTTC. Translated: CASSPRPRGFHEQYF.

The chain links TRBV29-1 to TRBJ2-1; the D gene could be TRBD1 or TRBD2 (5 bases each). CDR3 size: 11 residues. Germline V gene sequence: CDR1 SQVTM, CDR2 ANQGSEA. Trimming took 3 bases from V and 11 from J, leaving 11 bases between them. The CDR3 DNA reads TGCAGCGTTGAGACCCGGGGACAGCAGTTCTTC. This codes for CSVETRGQQFF.

This clonotype has a count of ten or more. The V gene is TRBV6-4, the J gene TRBJ2-3; 11 bases are shared with TRBD2. Per the germline V gene, CDR1 is MRHNA and CDR2 is SNTAGT. The trim removed 5 bases at V and 0 bases at J, leaving 4 bases unmatched. This CDR3 spans 16 amino acids. Here the CDR3 reads CASSKTSGDSTDTQYF. The CDR3 coding sequence is TGTGCCAGCAGTAAGACTAGCGGGGATAGCACAGATACGCAGTATTTT.

This clonotype has a handful of counts. The chain recombines TRBV27 with TRBJ1-1, with D unclear. V was pared by 3 bases and J by 6 bases, with 11 bases between. The CDR3 extends over 13 amino acids. In germline, CDR1 is MNHEY, CDR2 SMNVEV (reference sequence). CDR3 sequence (DNA): TGTGCCAGCAGTTTGGTGAACAGCCCTGAAGCTTTCTTT. It yields the protein CASSLVNSPEAFF.

Details on this clonotype: A read error may account for a junction end that differs from germline. The chain couples TRBV7-9 to TRBJ2-3; D might be TRBD1 or TRBD2, each matching 5 bases. Germline V gene lookup returns CDR1 SEHNR and CDR2 FQNEAQ (reference sequence). The CDR3 loop spans 14 amino acids. The CDR3 bases are TGTGCCAGCAGCCTTGGGGCGGGCACAGATATGCAGTATTTT. It yields the protein CASSLGAGTDMQYF.

The rearrangement links TRBV12-3 or TRBV12-4 to TRBJ2-4, with 9 bases fitting TRBD1. This CDR3 region has 14 residues. The V gene end was trimmed by 5 bases and the J gene end by 13 bases; junction bases not matched to a gene: 12. CDR3 sequence: CASSPPGTGIWQYF. CDR3 bases: TGTGCCAGCAGTCCACCCGGGACAGGGATATGGCAGTACTTC.